The 18 T cell receptor beta chains below come from one sample, sequenced in a study of CD8+ T cells in alopecia areata. Extracted RNA was reverse transcribed into cDNA, the sequencing template. This table comes from immunoSEQ multiplex PCR, and its TCRdb copy is limited to in-frame clones, with some not included. The table has 150,000 to 200,000 clones, approximately 56% seen once. The sequences come from CD4+ T cells sorted from blood, collected at week 0. Receptor source: a human donor with alopecia areata.

In its sample, this clone was seen a few times. This rearrangement joins TRBV2 to TRBJ2-3; D gene ambiguous. CDR1 SNHLY and CDR2 FYNNEI come from the germline V gene. The length of the CDR3 is 13 residues. V lost 8 bases and J 2 bases, leaving 11 bases between the germline ends. CDR3: CASPIGPTDTQYF. The CDR3 DNA reads as TGTGCCAGCCCAATCGGACCCACAGATACGCAGTATTTT.

This clone turned up a few times. This chain connects TRBV27 to TRBJ1-2; D is ambiguous. Germline V CDR1 and CDR2: MNHEY, SMNVEV (reference sequence). This CDR3 is built from 13 residues. The V gene lost 6 bases and the J gene lost 8 bases, with 16 bases spanning the gap. For the CDR3, the DNA is TGTGCCAGCAGCCCGGGAGTCCGTATAGGCTACACCTTC. Translation gives CASSPGVRIGYTF.

This clone was detected only a few times. The chain combines TRBV15 with TRBJ2-6, with D possibly TRBD1 on 6 matching bases. V was clipped by 4 bases and J by 2 bases, with 12 bases between them. This CDR3 is built from 16 residues. Germline-derived CDR1 and CDR2 are LNHNV and YYDKDF (reference sequence). The CDR3 loop is CATSINPGAGANVLTF. The CDR3 region has the DNA TGTGCCACCAGCATTAACCCAGGGGCTGGGGCCAACGTCCTGACTTTC.

This clone came up a few times. V is TRBV15 and J is TRBJ1-2; a weak D match, TRBD1 (6 bases). Germline V gene lookup returns CDR1 LNHNV and CDR2 YYDKDF (reference sequence). CDR3 size: 13 residues. V was pared by 6 bases and J by 1 base, with 9 bases between. CDR3 coding DNA: TGTGCCACCAGGACAGGCAGTAACTATGGCTACACCTTC. It specifies CATRTGSNYGYTF.

V usage is TRBV10-3 and J usage is TRBJ1-2; TRBD1 might be the D (5 bases). Trimming took 10 bases from V and 8 from J, leaving 23 bases between them. The CDR3 has 14 amino acids. Germline V gives CDR1 ENHRY, CDR2 SYGVKD. The CDR3 DNA is TGTGCCACCCTCCCGTCCGGGGGTACGGAAGGCTACACCTTC. Translated, it gives CATLPSGGTEGYTF.

The chain uses TRBV2 and TRBJ2-5, with 8 positions matching TRBD1. In germline, CDR1 is SNHLY, CDR2 FYNNEI. V lost 8 bases, J lost 1 base, and 9 bases stayed unmatched. The CDR3 is 15 residues long. In nucleotides, the CDR3 is TGTGCCAGCGGACCGGGACAGGTCGTCCAAGAGACCCAGTACTTC. Translating it yields CASGPGQVVQETQYF.

The rearrangement joins TRBV2 to TRBJ2-6; a possible D gene is TRBD2 (6 bases). V was pared by 4 bases and J by 1 base, with 8 bases between. Germline V gives CDR1 SNHLY, CDR2 FYNNEI. The CDR3 is 15 residues long. As DNA, the CDR3 is TGTGCCAGCAGTGCGGCGGGATCTGGGGCCAACGTCCTGACTTTC. This gives the protein CASSAAGSGANVLTF.

V usage is TRBV29-1 and J usage is TRBJ1-3; no clear D. Trimming took off 8 bases at V and 6 bases at J, with 20 bases between the two ends. The germline CDR1 and CDR2 sequences are SQVTM and ANQGSEA. This CDR3 is 14 amino acids long. CDR3 nucleotide sequence: TGCAGCACTACAACTACGGGATCCCCAAACACCATATATTTT. Its protein is CSTTTTGSPNTIYF.

This clone was recorded only once. This rearrangement joins TRBV10-1 to TRBJ2-1; 8 nucleotides align to TRBD2. From germline, CDR1 is WNHNN and CDR2 SYGVQD (reference sequence). V lost 5 bases to trimming and J lost 3 bases; unmatched junction nucleotides: 6. This CDR3 region has 15 residues. The CDR3 sequence: CASSPGTRIYNEQFF. For the CDR3, the DNA is TGCGCCAGCAGTCCCGGGACTAGGATCTACAATGAGCAGTTCTTC.

The table lists this clone with a few counts. The chain has TRBV19 and TRBJ1-3; D remains ambiguous. V was pared by 8 bases and J by 0 bases, with 14 bases between. CDR3 size: 15 residues. Germline V gene data show CDR1 as LNHDA and CDR2 as SQIVND (reference sequence). This chain's CDR3 is CASQRGESSGNTIYF. The CDR3 DNA follows: TGTGCCAGTCAGCGGGGTGAGAGCTCTGGAAACACCATATATTTT.

A few counts support this clone. The rearrangement links TRBV7-8 to TRBJ2-7; 9 bases match TRBD1. The CDR3 is 14 amino acids. Germline trimming cut 4 bases from V and 2 bases from J; bases unmatched to any gene: 3. Germline loops: CDR1 SGHVS, CDR2 FQNEAQ. Here the CDR3 DNA reads TGTGCCAGCAGCTCCGGGACAGGGACCTACGAGCAGTACTTC. As protein: CASSSGTGTYEQYF.

The CDR3 protein is CASSRQGGDGYTF. In DNA form, the CDR3 reads TGTGCCAGCAGCAGACAGGGGGGAGATGGCTACACCTTC. The V and J genes are TRBV7-2 and TRBJ1-2, with 9 bases identical to TRBD1. The CDR3 spans 13 residues. Looked up from germline, CDR1 is SGHTA and CDR2 is FQGNSA. The junction had 4 bases not matched to a gene; V was cut back by 5 bases and J by 6 bases. Full variable domain (outside the CDR3, taken from reference TRBV7-2 and TRBJ1-2): GAGVSQSPSNKVTEKGKDVELRCDPISGHTALYWYRQSLGQGLEFLIYFQGNSAPDKSGLPSDRFSAERTGGSVSTLTIQRTQQEDSAVYLCASSRQGGDGYTFGSGTRLTVV.

The chain couples TRBV5-1 to TRBJ2-1; no clear D gene. Trimming stripped 0 bases from V and 8 bases from J, with 3 bases between. CDR3 length: 11 residues. The germline V gene encodes CDR1 SGHRS and CDR2 YFSETQ. This chain's CDR3 is CASSLVDEQFF. The CDR3 nucleotides read TGCGCCAGCAGCTTGGTCGATGAGCAGTTCTTC.

CDR3 loop: CASSNYRDSGANVLTF. CDR3 in DNA: TGTGCCAGCAGCAATTATCGCGACTCTGGGGCCAACGTCCTGACTTTC. The rearrangement links TRBV7-3 to TRBJ2-6; the D is unclear. The V end lost 5 bases, the J end lost 0 bases, and 11 bases lay between the germline ends. The CDR3 has 16 amino acids. CDR1 SGHTA and CDR2 FQGTGA come from the germline V gene.

This sequence joins TRBV7-9 and TRBJ2-7, with D possibly being TRBD2 (6 bases). Trimming pared 5 bases from V and 2 bases from J, leaving 19 bases between. The germline V gene has CDR1 SEHNR and CDR2 FQNEAQ (reference sequence). This CDR3 region has 16 residues. The DNA of the CDR3 is TGTGCCAGCAGCCGGACGACTAGGAGTGGGACCTACGAGCAGTACTTC. It is translated as CASSRTTRSGTYEQYF. Drawing the rest from reference TRBV7-9 and TRBJ2-7, the complete variable domain is DTGVSQNPRHKITKRGQNVTFRCDPISEHNRLYWYRQTLGQGPEFLTYFQNEAQLEKSRLLSDRFSAERPKGSFSTLEIQRTEQGDSAMYLCASSRTTRSGTYEQYFGPGTRLTVT.

The chain recombines TRBV13 with TRBJ1-3, with a tentative D call TRBD1 (6 bases). Germline CDR1 and CDR2: PRHDT and FYEKMQ (reference sequence). This CDR3 has 14 amino acids. With 5 bases removed from V and 2 bases from J, the gap between germline ends came to 10 bases. CDR3 loop: CASSPNRAGNTIYF. The CDR3 nucleotides read TGTGCCAGCAGCCCCAACAGGGCTGGAAACACCATATATTTT.

The V gene is TRBV5-5, the J gene TRBJ2-5; no firm D call. The CDR3 contains 13 residues. Germline CDR1 is SGHKS and CDR2 is YYEKEE (reference sequence). The V end lost 4 bases, the J end lost 4 bases, and 11 bases lay between the germline ends. Here the CDR3 DNA reads TGTGCCAGCAGCGCCCCGATTCTAGAGACCCAGTACTTC. This translates into CASSAPILETQYF. The full variable domain, in which reference TRBV5-5 and TRBJ2-5 provide the parts outside the CDR3, is DAGVTQSPTHLIKTRGQQVTLRCSPISGHKSVSWYQQVLGQGPQFIFQYYEKEERGRGNFPDRFSARQFPNYSSELNVNALLLGDSALYLCASSAPILETQYFGPGTRLLVL.

The V call is TRBV6-5, the J call TRBJ1-2; D unresolved. Germline CDR1 reads MNHEY; CDR2 reads SVGAGI. V lost 7 bases and J 8 bases, leaving 17 bases between the germline ends. This CDR3 region has 13 residues. Written as DNA, the CDR3 is TGTGCCAGCACCCCGGACGGGCTCAGGGGCTACACCTTC. It specifies CASTPDGLRGYTF.